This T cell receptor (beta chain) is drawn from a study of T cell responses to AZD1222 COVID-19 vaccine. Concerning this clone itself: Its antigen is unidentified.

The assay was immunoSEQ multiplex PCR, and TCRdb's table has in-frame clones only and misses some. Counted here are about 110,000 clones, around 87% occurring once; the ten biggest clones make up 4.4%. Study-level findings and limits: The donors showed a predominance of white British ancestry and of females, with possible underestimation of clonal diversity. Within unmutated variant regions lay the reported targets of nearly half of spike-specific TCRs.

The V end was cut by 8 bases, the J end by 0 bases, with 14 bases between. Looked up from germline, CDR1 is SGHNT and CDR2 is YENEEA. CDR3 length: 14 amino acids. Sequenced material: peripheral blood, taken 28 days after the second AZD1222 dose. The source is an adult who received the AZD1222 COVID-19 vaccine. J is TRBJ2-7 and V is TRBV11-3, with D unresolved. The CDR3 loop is CASSDTSSSYEQYF. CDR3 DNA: TGTGCCAGCTCAGACACTTCAAGCTCCTACGAGCAGTACTTC. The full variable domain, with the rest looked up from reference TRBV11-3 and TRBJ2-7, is EAGVVQSPRYKIIEKKQPVAFWCNPISGHNTLYWYLQNLGQGPELLIRYENEEAVDDSQLPKDRFSAERLKGVDSTLKIQPAELGDSAVYLCASSDTSSSYEQYFGPGTRLTVT.